This TCR beta chain is from a study of OX40 agonist ivuxolimab in advanced cancers. Study-wide findings and caveats: Among the lowest peripheral clonal expansion occurred in 0.1-3.0 mg/kg partial responders.

V shed 5 bases, J shed 5 bases, and the junction held 12 bases outside the gene matches. The CDR3 contains 15 residues. Germline assignment: CDR1 MRHNA and CDR2 SNTAGT. Only in-frame clones appear in the TCRdb table, and some are missing; sequencing was by immunoSEQ multiplex PCR. The data hold about 17,000 clones, with nearly 75% observed a single time. This clone came up once. The antigen remains unidentified. On cycle 4 day 1 and cycle 7 day 1, as well as at baseline, blood was sampled. The chain joins TRBV6-4 to TRBJ2-7; TRBD2 matches 7 bases. The receptor comes from an adult with an advanced solid tumor such as melanoma, head and neck, liver or kidney cancer. This specimen consisted of CD4+ or CD8+ T cells sorted from blood, obtained in a trial of the OX40 agonist ivuxolimab. The CDR3 sequence is CASSIDGTIPNEQYF. CDR3 DNA: TGTGCCAGCAGTATAGACGGGACTATACCTAACGAGCAGTACTTC.